The entry below gives a single T cell receptor beta chain sequence along with its context. Method: immunoSEQ multiplex PCR; TCRdb's copy keeps in-frame clones and lacks some. Found here are over 250,000 clones, around 90% of them singletons; the top ten hold around 0.78%. The data originate from a study of blood T cell repertoires in COVID-19. CDR1 is MNHEY, CDR2 SVGAGI, per germline. The CDR3 covers 15 residues. The V end lost 7 bases, the J end lost 2 bases, and 18 bases lay between the germline ends. The sample was peripheral blood. The chain has TRBV6-5 and TRBJ2-7; possible D gene TRBD1, 6 bases. The source of this sequence is a woman aged 30 to 39 with acute or convalescent COVID-19. The CDR3 nucleotides are TGTGCCAGCACAAGAACGGAGACAGGCCCCTACGAGCAGTACTTC. Translation gives CASTRTETGPYEQYF.